This TCR beta chain emerged from a study of T cell responses to AZD1222 COVID-19 vaccine. Study results and caveats: Epitopes outside B.1.351 and B.1.1.7 mutated regions reportedly drew nearly half of spike TCRs. A rise in Spike-specific TCR breadth and depth followed two AZD1222 doses. The donors showed a predominance of white British ancestry and of females, with possible underestimation of clonal diversity. With dominance at 160-218 and 743-854, vaccine-associated CD4 TCRs spanned spike.

TCRdb's table, derived via immunoSEQ multiplex PCR, lists solely in-frame clones and lacks some. The sample holds approximately 140,000 clones, around 92% seen once. Concerning this clone: Its antigen is as yet unknown.

The V and J ends lost 0 bases and 10 bases respectively, with 13 bases between them. This CDR3 region has 15 residues. The germline CDR1 and CDR2 sequences are LGHNA and YSLEER. Material: peripheral blood, obtained on day 0 of AZD1222 vaccination. The TCR comes from an adult in good health. The rearrangement links TRBV4-3 to TRBJ1-6, with D hard to call. The CDR3 loop is CASSQELGEGSPLHF. The CDR3 nucleotides read TGCGCCAGCAGCCAAGAACTCGGGGAGGGCTCACCCCTCCACTTT.